This TCR beta chain was found in a study of blood T cells in healthy people across ages. Study context: Template switching caught about one barcoded beta molecule for each two T cells.

Study-level findings and limits: A roughly linear fall in TCR beta diversity per million T cells was seen with increasing age. Samples with more naive T cells showed higher observed beta diversity.

This clonotype occurred a few times. Its antigen is as yet unknown. RNA extraction gave at least 5 micrograms of total RNA per sample. From germline, CDR1 is SNHLY and CDR2 FYNNEI. V lost 2 bases to trimming and J lost 9 bases, with 20 bases between them. CDR3 size: 15 residues. A second PCR of roughly 7 to 11 cycles used a sample-barcoded 5' primer and a J-beta primer mix. MiXCR, applied by TCRdb to the 5' RACE reads, yields one record per CDR3 protein. The sample has about 1.6 million distinct CDR3 sequences, about 35% seen once. The TCR comes from a woman aged 25-40 years in good health. Sequenced material: blood. The chain joins TRBV2 to TRBJ2-7; tentatively, D is TRBD1 (6 bases). CDR3 protein: CASSEYAGVLRGQYF. The CDR3 DNA sequence: TGTGCCAGCAGTGAATATGCAGGGGTCCTACGAGGGCAGTACTTC.